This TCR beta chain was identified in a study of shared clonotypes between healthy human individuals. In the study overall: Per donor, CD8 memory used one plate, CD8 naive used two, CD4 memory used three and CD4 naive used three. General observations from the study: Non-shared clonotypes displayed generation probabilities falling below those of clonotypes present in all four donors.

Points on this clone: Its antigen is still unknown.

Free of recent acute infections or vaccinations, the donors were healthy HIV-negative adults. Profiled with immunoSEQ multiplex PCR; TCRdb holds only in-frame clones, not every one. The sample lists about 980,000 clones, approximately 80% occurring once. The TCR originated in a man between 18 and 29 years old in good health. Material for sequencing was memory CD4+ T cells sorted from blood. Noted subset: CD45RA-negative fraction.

The CDR3 region has the DNA TGTGCCAGCAGCTTAGTGACTTTTCAGGAGCAGTTCTTC. Its protein product is CASSLVTFQEQFF. The V and J genes are TRBV7-9 and TRBJ2-1; D call uncertain. This CDR3 is 13 amino acids long. CDR1 and CDR2 from the germline V gene are SEHNR and FQNEAQ (reference sequence). The germline V and J ends were trimmed by 1 base and 10 bases, with 11 bases remaining between them.